This T cell receptor beta chain stems from a study of identical twins. The CDR3 totals 15 residues. Germline V lookup: CDR1 SGHTA, CDR2 FQGNSA. The V end was cut by 1 base, the J end by 5 bases, with 11 bases between. The sample holds many counts of this clonotype. No antigen is known for it. TCRdb analysed the 5' RACE reads with MiXCR anew, one entry per CDR3 protein. Of 400,000 to 550,000 distinct CDR3 sequences listed, roughly a fifth are singletons. Study-level points and caveats: Among beta out-of-frame sequences, excess sharing between twins appeared weaker. Out-of-frame alpha sequences common to twins were enriched for low generation probability.

The same data also went into a second study, on T cells expressing NK-cell markers. This second report adds: Sorted CD3+CD56-NKG2C+, CD3+CD56+NKG2C- and CD3+CD56+NKG2C+ T cells were the source of the TCR beta repertoires.

The chain combines TRBV7-2 with TRBJ2-2; perhaps TRBD2 as D (6 bases). This TCR came from a woman aged 18-30 years in good health. Material for sequencing was CD4+ T cells sorted from blood. The CDR3, as DNA: TGTGCCAGCAGCTTAGTGGTGGGAGGAACCGGGGAGCTGTTTTTT. Its translation: CASSLVVGGTGELFF.